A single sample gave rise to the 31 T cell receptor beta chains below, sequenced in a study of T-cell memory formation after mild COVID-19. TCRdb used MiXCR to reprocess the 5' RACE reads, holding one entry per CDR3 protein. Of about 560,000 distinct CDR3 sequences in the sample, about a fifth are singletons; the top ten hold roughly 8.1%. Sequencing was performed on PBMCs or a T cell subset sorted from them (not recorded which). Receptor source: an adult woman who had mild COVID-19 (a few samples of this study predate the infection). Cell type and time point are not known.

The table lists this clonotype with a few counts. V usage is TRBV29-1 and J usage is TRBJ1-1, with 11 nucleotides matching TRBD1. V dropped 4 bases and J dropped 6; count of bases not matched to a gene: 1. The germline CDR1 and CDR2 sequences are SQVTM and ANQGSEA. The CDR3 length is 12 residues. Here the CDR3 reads CSVGDRGAEAFF. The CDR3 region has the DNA TGCAGCGTTGGGGACAGGGGGGCTGAAGCTTTCTTT.

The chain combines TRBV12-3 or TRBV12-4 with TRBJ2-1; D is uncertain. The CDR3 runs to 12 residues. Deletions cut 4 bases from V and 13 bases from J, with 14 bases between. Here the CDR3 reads CASSSLPSLQFF. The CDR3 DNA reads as TGTGCCAGCAGTTCTCTCCCCAGCCTTCAGTTCTTC.

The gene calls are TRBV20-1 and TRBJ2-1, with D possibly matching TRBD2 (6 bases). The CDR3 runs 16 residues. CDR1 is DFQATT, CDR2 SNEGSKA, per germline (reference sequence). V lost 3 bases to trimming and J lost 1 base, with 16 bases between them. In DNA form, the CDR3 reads TGCAGTGCTAGGCAGCCCAAAGGAGGGTCCTACAATGAGCAGTTCTTC. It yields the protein CSARQPKGGSYNEQFF.

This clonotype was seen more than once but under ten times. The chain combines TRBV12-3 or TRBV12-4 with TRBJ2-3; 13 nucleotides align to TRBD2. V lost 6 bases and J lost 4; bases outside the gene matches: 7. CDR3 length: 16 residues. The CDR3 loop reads CASREGLAGNPDTQYF. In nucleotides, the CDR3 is TGTGCCAGCAGGGAGGGACTAGCGGGGAATCCAGATACGCAGTATTTT.

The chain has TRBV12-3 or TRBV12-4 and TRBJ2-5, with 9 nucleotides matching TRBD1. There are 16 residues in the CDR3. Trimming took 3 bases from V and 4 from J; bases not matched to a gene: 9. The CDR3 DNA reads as TGTGCCAGCAGTTTGGAGACCGGGACAGGGTCAGAGACCCAGTACTTC. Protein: CASSLETGTGSETQYF.

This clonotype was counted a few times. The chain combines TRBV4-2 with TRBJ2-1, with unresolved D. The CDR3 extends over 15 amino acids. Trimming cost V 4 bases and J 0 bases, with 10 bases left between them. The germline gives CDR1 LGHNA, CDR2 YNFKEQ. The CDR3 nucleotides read TGTGCCAGCAGCCCGCCTCCCAGCTCCTACAATGAGCAGTTCTTC. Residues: CASSPPPSSYNEQFF.

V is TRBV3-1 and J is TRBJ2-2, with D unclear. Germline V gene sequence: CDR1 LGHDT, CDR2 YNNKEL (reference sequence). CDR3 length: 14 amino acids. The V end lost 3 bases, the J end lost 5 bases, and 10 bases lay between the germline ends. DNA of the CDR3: TGTGCCAGCAGCCAGGTCCGGTCGACCGGGGAGCTGTTTTTT. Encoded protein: CASSQVRSTGELFF.

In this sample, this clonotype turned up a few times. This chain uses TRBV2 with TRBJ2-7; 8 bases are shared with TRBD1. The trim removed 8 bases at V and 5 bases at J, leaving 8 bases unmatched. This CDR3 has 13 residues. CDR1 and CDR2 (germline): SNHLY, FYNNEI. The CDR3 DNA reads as TGTGCCAGCTCCGGACAGGGCTACAACGAGCAGTACTTC. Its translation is CASSGQGYNEQYF.

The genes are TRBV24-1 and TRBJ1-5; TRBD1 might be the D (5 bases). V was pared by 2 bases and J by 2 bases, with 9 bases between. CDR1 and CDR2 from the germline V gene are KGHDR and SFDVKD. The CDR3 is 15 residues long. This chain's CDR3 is CATSDSQGGNQPQHF. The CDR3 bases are TGTGCCACCAGTGATTCTCAGGGAGGCAATCAGCCCCAGCATTTT.

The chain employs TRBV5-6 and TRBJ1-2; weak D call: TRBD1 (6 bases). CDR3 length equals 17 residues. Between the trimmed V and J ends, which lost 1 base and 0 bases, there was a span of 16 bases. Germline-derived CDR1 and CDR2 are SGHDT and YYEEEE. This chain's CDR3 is CASSLPGQTATNYGYTF. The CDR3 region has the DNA TGTGCCAGCAGCTTGCCGGGACAAACTGCCACTAACTATGGCTACACCTTC.

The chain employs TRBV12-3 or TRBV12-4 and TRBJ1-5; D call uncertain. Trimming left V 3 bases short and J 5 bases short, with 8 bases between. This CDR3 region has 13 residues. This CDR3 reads CASSFSSYQPQHF. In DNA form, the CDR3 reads TGTGCCAGCAGTTTCAGCAGCTATCAGCCCCAGCATTTT.

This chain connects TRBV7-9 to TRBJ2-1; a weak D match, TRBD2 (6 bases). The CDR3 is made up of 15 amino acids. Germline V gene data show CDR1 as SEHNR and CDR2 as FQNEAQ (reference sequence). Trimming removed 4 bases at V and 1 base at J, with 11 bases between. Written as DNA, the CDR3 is TGTGCCAGCAGCTCTCGGGCGGGGTCCTACAATGAGCAGTTCTTC. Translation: CASSSRAGSYNEQFF.

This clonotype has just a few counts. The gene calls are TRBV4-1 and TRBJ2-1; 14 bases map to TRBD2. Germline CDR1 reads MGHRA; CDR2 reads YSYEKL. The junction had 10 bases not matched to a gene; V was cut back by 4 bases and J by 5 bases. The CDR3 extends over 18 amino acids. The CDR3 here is CASSRTGLAGDSNNEQFF. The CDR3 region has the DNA TGCGCCAGCAGCCGGACGGGACTAGCGGGGGACTCGAACAATGAGCAGTTCTTC.

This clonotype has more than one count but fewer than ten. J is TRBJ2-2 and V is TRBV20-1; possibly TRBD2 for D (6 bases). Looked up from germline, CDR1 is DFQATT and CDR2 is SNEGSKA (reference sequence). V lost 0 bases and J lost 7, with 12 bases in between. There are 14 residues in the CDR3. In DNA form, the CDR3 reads TGCAGTGCTAGAGATGGAGGGTCGTTCGGGGAGCTGTTTTTT. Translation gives CSARDGGSFGELFF.

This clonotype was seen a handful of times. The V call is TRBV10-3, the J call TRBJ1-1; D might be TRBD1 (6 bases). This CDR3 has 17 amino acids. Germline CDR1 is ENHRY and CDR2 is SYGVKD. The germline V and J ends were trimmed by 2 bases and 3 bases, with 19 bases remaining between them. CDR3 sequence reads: CAISEPPSGRGDTEAFF. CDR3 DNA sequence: TGTGCCATCAGTGAGCCACCTTCCGGAAGGGGGGACACTGAAGCTTTCTTT.

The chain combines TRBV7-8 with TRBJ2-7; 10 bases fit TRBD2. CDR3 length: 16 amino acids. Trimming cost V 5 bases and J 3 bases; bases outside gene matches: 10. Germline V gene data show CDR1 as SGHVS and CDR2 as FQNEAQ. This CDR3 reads CASSIWGASGGYEQYF. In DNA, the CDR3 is TGTGCCAGCAGCATCTGGGGGGCTAGCGGGGGCTACGAGCAGTACTTC.

In DNA, the CDR3 is TGCAGCGTTGCTTGGGACATGACCACCGGGGAGCTGTTTTTT. It yields the protein CSVAWDMTTGELFF. The chain links TRBV29-1 to TRBJ2-2; possibly TRBD1 for D (6 bases). Trimming stripped 4 bases from V and 4 bases from J, with 13 bases between. The CDR3 length is 14 residues. CDR1 is SQVTM, CDR2 ANQGSEA, per germline.

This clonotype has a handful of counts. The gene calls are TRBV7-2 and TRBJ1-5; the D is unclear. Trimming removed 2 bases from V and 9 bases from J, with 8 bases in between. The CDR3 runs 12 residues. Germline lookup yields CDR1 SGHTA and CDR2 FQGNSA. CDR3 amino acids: CASSLYGGPQHF. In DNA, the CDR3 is TGTGCCAGCAGCTTATATGGAGGGCCCCAGCATTTT.

The CDR3 nucleotides are TGCGCCAGCAGCTTGGGCTCGGAGACAGATACGCAGTATTTT. This codes for CASSLGSETDTQYF. The V gene is TRBV5-1, the J gene TRBJ2-3; D gene ambiguous. Germline values: CDR1 SGHRS, CDR2 YFSETQ. This CDR3 contains 14 residues. V shed 0 bases and J shed 3 bases, with 8 bases lying between them.

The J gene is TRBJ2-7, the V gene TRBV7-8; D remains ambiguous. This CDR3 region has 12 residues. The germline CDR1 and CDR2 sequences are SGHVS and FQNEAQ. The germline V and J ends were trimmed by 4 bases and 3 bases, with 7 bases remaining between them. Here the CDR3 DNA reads TGTGCCAGCAGCTACCAGTTCTACGAGCAGTACTTC. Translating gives CASSYQFYEQYF.

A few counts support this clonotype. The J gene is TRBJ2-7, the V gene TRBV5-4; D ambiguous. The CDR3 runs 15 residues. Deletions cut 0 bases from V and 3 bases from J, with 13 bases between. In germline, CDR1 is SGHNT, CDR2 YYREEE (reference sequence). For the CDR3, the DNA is TGTGCCAGCAGCTTGGACCTCGGGCCTCTCTACGAGCAGTACTTC. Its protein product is CASSLDLGPLYEQYF.

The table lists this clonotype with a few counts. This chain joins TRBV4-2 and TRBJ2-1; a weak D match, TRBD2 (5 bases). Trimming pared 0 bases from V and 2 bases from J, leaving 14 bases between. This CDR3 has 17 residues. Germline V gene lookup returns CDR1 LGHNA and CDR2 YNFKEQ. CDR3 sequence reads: CASSQDQAGITYNEQFF. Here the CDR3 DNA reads TGTGCCAGCAGCCAAGATCAGGCGGGTATAACCTACAATGAGCAGTTCTTC.

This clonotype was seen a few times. In DNA, the CDR3 is TGCGCCAGCAGCTCCGCTGGTAGCGGGGCAGAGACCCAGTACTTC. Its protein product is CASSSAGSGAETQYF. This sequence joins TRBV5-1 and TRBJ2-5; 8 bases are shared with TRBD2. This CDR3 has 15 amino acids. V dropped 3 bases and J dropped 4; count of bases not matched to a gene: 8. CDR1 and CDR2 from the germline V gene are SGHRS and YFSETQ.

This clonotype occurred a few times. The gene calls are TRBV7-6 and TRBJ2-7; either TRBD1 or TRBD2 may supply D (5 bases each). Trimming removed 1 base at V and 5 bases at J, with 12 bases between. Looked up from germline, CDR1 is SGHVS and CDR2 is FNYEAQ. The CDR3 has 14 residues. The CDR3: CASSLGGGFDEQYF. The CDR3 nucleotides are TGTGCCAGCAGCTTAGGTGGGGGATTCGACGAGCAGTACTTC.

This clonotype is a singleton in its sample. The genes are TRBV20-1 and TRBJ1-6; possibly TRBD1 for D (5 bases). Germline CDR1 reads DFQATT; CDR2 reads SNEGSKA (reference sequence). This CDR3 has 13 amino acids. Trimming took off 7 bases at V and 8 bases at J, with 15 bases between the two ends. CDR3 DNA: TGCAGTGACCTAGACAGCGGGGATTCACCCCTCCACTTT. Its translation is CSDLDSGDSPLHF.

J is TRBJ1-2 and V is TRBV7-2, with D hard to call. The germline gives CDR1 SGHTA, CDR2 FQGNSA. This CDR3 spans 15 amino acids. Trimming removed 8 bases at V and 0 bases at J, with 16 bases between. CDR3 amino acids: CASCSPLRTNYGYTF. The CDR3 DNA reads TGTGCCAGCTGCTCCCCCCTTCGGACTAACTATGGCTACACCTTC. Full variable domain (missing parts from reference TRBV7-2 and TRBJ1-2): GAGVSQSPSNKVTEKGKDVELRCDPISGHTALYWYRQSLGQGLEFLIYFQGNSAPDKSGLPSDRFSAERTGGSVSTLTIQRTQQEDSAVYLCASCSPLRTNYGYTFGSGTRLTVV.

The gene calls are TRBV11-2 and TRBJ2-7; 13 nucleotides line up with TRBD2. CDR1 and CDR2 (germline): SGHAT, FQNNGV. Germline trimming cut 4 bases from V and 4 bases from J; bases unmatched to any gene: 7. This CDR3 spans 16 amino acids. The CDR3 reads CASSSKSTSGRYEQYF. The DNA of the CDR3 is TGTGCCAGCAGCTCCAAGTCGACTAGCGGGAGGTACGAGCAGTACTTC.

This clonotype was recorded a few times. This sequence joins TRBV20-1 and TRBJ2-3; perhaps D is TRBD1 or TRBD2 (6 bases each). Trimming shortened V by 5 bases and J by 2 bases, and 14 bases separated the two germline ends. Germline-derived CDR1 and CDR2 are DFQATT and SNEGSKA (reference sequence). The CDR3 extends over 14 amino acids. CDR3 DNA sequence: TGCAGTGCTTATACGGGGGCGAACACAGATACGCAGTATTTT. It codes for CSAYTGANTDTQYF.

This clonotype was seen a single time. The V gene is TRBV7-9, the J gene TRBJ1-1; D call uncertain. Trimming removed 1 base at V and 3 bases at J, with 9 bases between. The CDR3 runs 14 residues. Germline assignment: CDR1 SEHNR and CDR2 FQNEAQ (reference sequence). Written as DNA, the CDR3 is TGTGCCAGCAGCTTAGACGGATCCCACACTGAAGCTTTCTTT. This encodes CASSLDGSHTEAFF.

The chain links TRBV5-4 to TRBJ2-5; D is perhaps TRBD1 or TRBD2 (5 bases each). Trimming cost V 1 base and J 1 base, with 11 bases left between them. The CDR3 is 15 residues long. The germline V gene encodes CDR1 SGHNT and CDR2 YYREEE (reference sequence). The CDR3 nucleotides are TGTGCCAGCAGCTTGTATGTGGGGACCCAAGAGACCCAGTACTTC. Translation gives CASSLYVGTQETQYF. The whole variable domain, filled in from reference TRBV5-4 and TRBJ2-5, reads ETGVTQSPTHLIKTRGQQVTLRCSSQSGHNTVSWYQQALGQGPQFIFQYYREEENGRGNFPPRFSGLQFPNYSSELNVNALELDDSALYLCASSLYVGTQETQYFGPGTRLLVL.

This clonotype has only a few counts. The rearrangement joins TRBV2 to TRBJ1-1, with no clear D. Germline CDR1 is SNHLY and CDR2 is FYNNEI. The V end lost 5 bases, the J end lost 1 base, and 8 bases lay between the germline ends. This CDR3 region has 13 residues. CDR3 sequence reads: CASSLQWNTEAFF. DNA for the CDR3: TGTGCCAGCAGTCTACAGTGGAACACTGAAGCTTTCTTT.